This TCR beta chain was sequenced in a study of blood T cell repertoires in COVID-19. Study background: Both acute and convalescent COVID-19 samples were obtained from the United States, Italy and Spain. T cells, B-cell-depleted T cells, or PBMCs supplied cDNA or gDNA.

Authors' processing steps: Amplified reference gene primers provided the basis for estimating nucleated cell counts. Sequencing was performed with immunoSEQ multiplex PCR; in TCRdb, only in-frame clones are kept and a portion is missing. V and J calls and clone size are as listed in that table; D and trimming were resolved from the DNA. Counted here are about 48,000 clones, about four fifths occurring once; the ten biggest clones make up roughly 5%. V lost 2 bases to trimming and J lost 2 bases, with 8 bases between them. The V gene's germline CDR1 is SGDLS and CDR2 YYNGEE. The CDR3 sequence is 14 residues long. The table lists this clone with a few counts.

The J gene is TRBJ2-1, the V gene TRBV9, with D uncertain. The TCR originated in a human donor in a cohort sampled during active COVID-19. Sample: peripheral blood. The CDR3 DNA reads TGTGCCAGCAGCGTCCGTCCTACCTACAATGAGCAGTTCTTC. Amino acid sequence: CASSVRPTYNEQFF.